These 21 T cell receptor beta chains came from one sample sequenced in a study of blood T cell repertoires in COVID-19. Assay used: immunoSEQ multiplex PCR; TCRdb lists only in-frame clones, some missing. The sample lists roughly 220,000 clones; 75% to 90% were seen once. The material sequenced was PBMCs or T cells enriched from blood (not recorded which). These TCRs come from a woman younger than 30 in a cohort exposed to, infected with or recovered from COVID-19 (not recorded which).

The chain employs TRBV5-1 and TRBJ2-7; 8 bases align to TRBD2. In germline, CDR1 is SGHRS, CDR2 YFSETQ. CDR3 length: 14 residues. The ends lost 3 bases at V and 4 bases at J; junction bases unmatched: 6. The CDR3 bases are TGCGCCAGCAGCTCAGGACTAGCCTTGTACGAGCAGTACTTC. Protein: CASSSGLALYEQYF. Drawing the rest from reference TRBV5-1 and TRBJ2-7, the complete variable domain is KAGVTQTPRYLIKTRGQQVTLSCSPISGHRSVSWYQQTPGQGLQFLFEYFSETQRNKGNFPGRFSGRQFSNSRSEMNVSTLELGDSALYLCASSSGLALYEQYFGPGTRLTVT.

This clone appeared a single time. The rearrangement uses TRBV6-5 and TRBJ1-1, with D possibly being TRBD1 (6 bases). CDR3 size: 14 residues. V was cut by 5 bases and J by 3 bases, with 13 bases left in between. Germline V gene data show CDR1 as MNHEY and CDR2 as SVGAGI. The CDR3 loop reads CASSRQALDTEAFF. CDR3 bases: TGTGCCAGCAGTCGACAGGCCCTGGACACTGAAGCTTTCTTT.

This clone was seen once. The V and J genes are TRBV9 and TRBJ1-1; 7 nucleotides line up with TRBD1. Germline CDR1 reads SGDLS; CDR2 reads YYNGEE. J gave up 6 bases and V 4 bases, and 6 bases lay outside the gene matches. The CDR3 consists of 13 residues. This chain's CDR3 is CASSLTGTAEAFF. CDR3 coding DNA: TGTGCCAGCAGCCTTACCGGGACAGCTGAAGCTTTCTTT.

CDR3 DNA: TGTGCCAGCAGTATCCTCGGACAGGGTACGCAGTATTTT. Translated, it gives CASSILGQGTQYF. The chain combines TRBV12-3 or TRBV12-4 with TRBJ2-3, with TRBD1 identical over 8 bases. This CDR3 has 13 residues. The trim removed 5 bases at V and 8 bases at J, leaving 6 bases unmatched.

The V and J genes are TRBV5-1 and TRBJ1-6; 9 bases are shared with TRBD1. CDR1 and CDR2 (germline): SGHRS, YFSETQ. The CDR3 runs 16 residues. The trim removed 4 bases at V and 7 bases at J, leaving 9 bases unmatched. This CDR3 reads CASSGTGRVRNSPLHF. As DNA, the CDR3 is TGCGCCAGCAGCGGGACAGGGAGGGTGCGAAATTCACCCCTCCACTTT.

The chain carries TRBV19 and TRBJ1-2, with D tentatively TRBD1 (5 bases). V lost 6 bases to trimming and J lost 8 bases, with 16 bases between them. The CDR3 loop spans 13 amino acids. Germline V gene data show CDR1 as LNHDA and CDR2 as SQIVND (reference sequence). CDR3 protein: CASSTQVEGGYTF. CDR3 in DNA: TGTGCCAGTAGCACACAGGTGGAGGGGGGCTACACCTTC.

The CDR3 spells CASSPSQGQAFF. CDR3 nucleotide sequence: TGTGCCAGCAGCCCATCGCAGGGGCAGGCTTTCTTT. V is TRBV28 and J is TRBJ1-1; possibly TRBD1 for D (6 bases). This CDR3 is built from 12 residues. The V and J ends lost 6 bases and 11 bases respectively, with 16 bases between them. Germline V gene sequence: CDR1 MDHEN, CDR2 SYDVKM.

CDR3 nucleotides: TGTGCCAGCAGTGACCTAGCGGGGGGTTACGAGCAGTACTTC. Translation gives CASSDLAGGYEQYF. The J gene is TRBJ2-7, the V gene TRBV6-1, with 11 bases aligning to TRBD2. V gave up 3 bases and J gave up 4 bases; unmatched junction bases: 2. Germline CDR1 MNHNS, CDR2 SASEGT. The CDR3 length is 14 residues.

This clone was recorded once. This chain uses TRBV5-1 with TRBJ2-3; 9 nucleotides match TRBD1. The ends lost 2 bases at V and 2 bases at J; junction bases unmatched: 12. Germline-derived CDR1 and CDR2 are SGHRS and YFSETQ. The CDR3 covers 18 residues. As DNA, the CDR3 is TGCGCCAGCAGCTTCGTAGGGGCCGGGACAGGGATCACAGATACGCAGTATTTT. As protein: CASSFVGAGTGITDTQYF.

This chain uses TRBV7-8 with TRBJ2-2; D ambiguous. Trimming cost V 4 bases and J 7 bases, with 7 bases left between them. The germline V gene encodes CDR1 SGHVS and CDR2 FQNEAQ. The length of the CDR3 is 12 residues. The CDR3 nucleotides read TGTGCCAGCAGCTCCTTTGTCGGGGAGCTGTTTTTT. The encoded protein is CASSSFVGELFF.

The chain uses TRBV2 and TRBJ1-2, with 9 positions matching TRBD1. This CDR3 spans 16 amino acids. The ends lost 5 bases at V and 2 bases at J; junction bases unmatched: 9. Germline V gene lookup returns CDR1 SNHLY and CDR2 FYNNEI. CDR3 DNA sequence: TGTGCCAGCAGTCCGGGGACAGGGACGTTGAACTATGGCTACACCTTC. Its translation: CASSPGTGTLNYGYTF.

The chain combines TRBV6-1 with TRBJ2-2; TRBD2 agrees at 7 bases. CDR1 and CDR2 from the germline V gene are MNHNS and SASEGT. This CDR3 region has 17 residues. V lost 0 bases to trimming and J lost 6 bases; unmatched junction nucleotides: 10. The CDR3 reads CASSEALGGSGAGELFF. CDR3 bases: TGTGCCAGCAGTGAAGCGCTAGGCGGGAGTGGCGCCGGGGAGCTGTTTTTT.

The chain has TRBV5-1 and TRBJ1-5; D unresolved. V lost 4 bases, J lost 9 bases, and 17 bases lay in between. The CDR3 length is 14 residues. Germline V lookup: CDR1 SGHRS, CDR2 YFSETQ. CDR3 sequence: CASSAVAKSRPQHF. The CDR3 coding sequence is TGCGCCAGCAGCGCGGTCGCGAAATCAAGGCCCCAGCATTTT. Variable domain in full (rest from reference TRBV5-1 and TRBJ1-5): KAGVTQTPRYLIKTRGQQVTLSCSPISGHRSVSWYQQTPGQGLQFLFEYFSETQRNKGNFPGRFSGRQFSNSRSEMNVSTLELGDSALYLCASSAVAKSRPQHFGDGTRLSIL.

V usage is TRBV10-2 and J usage is TRBJ2-2; D may be TRBD1 (5 bases). Per germline, CDR1 WSHSY and CDR2 SAAADI. V was pared by 3 bases and J by 2 bases, with 10 bases between. This CDR3 is 15 amino acids long. CDR3 in amino acids: CASSEGVGNTGELFF. The CDR3 nucleotides are TGCGCCAGCAGTGAAGGGGTCGGTAACACCGGGGAGCTGTTTTTT.

This chain connects TRBV7-9 to TRBJ2-5, with TRBD2 identical over 10 bases. The CDR3 extends over 14 amino acids. Germline-derived CDR1 and CDR2 are SEHNR and FQNEAQ (reference sequence). Trimming removed 2 bases from V and 4 bases from J; junction bases left unmatched: 1. DNA for the CDR3: TGTGCCAGCAGCTTAACTAGCGGGGCAGAGACCCAGTACTTC. Its protein product is CASSLTSGAETQYF.

Of note for this clone: Distinct nucleotide sequences in the sample also encode this CDR3. The genes are TRBV27 and TRBJ2-7; the D is unclear. CDR3 length: 13 residues. Germline V CDR1 and CDR2: MNHEY, SMNVEV (reference sequence). Trimming stripped 3 bases from V and 1 base from J, with 7 bases between. The CDR3 loop reads CASSFGGSYEQYF. CDR3 coding DNA: TGTGCCAGCAGTTTCGGCGGTTCCTACGAGCAGTACTTC.

The chain links TRBV6-1 to TRBJ1-1; D is unresolved. The CDR3 totals 13 residues. Trimming shortened V by 2 bases and J by 1 base, and 5 bases separated the two germline ends. Germline lookup yields CDR1 MNHNS and CDR2 SASEGT. The CDR3 DNA sequence: TGTGCCAGCAGTGAACAGGAGAACACTGAAGCTTTCTTT. This gives the protein CASSEQENTEAFF.

The rearrangement links TRBV19 to TRBJ1-2; the match to TRBD1 covers 7 bases. The CDR3 contains 14 residues. J was trimmed by 4 bases and V by 5 bases; bases with no gene match: 7. Germline V gene data show CDR1 as LNHDA and CDR2 as SQIVND (reference sequence). As DNA, the CDR3 is TGTGCCAGTAGTGGCCGACAGGGAGGCTATGGCTACACCTTC. It translates to CASSGRQGGYGYTF.

This rearrangement joins TRBV6-5 to TRBJ2-3; D gene uncertain. The CDR3 has 12 amino acids. Germline CDR1 MNHEY, CDR2 SVGAGI. V lost 5 bases and J 5 bases, leaving 8 bases between the germline ends. The CDR3 DNA follows: TGTGCCAGCAGTCTAGTTCGAGATACGCAGTATTTT. Its translation: CASSLVRDTQYF.

The chain employs TRBV5-4 and TRBJ2-1, with D possibly TRBD1 on 5 matching bases. In germline, CDR1 is SGHNT, CDR2 YYREEE (reference sequence). This CDR3 is 16 amino acids long. The ends were cut back, 5 bases at V and 7 bases at J, with 22 bases in the middle. The CDR3 DNA is TGTGCCAGCAGTTACCCGCGAGGCCAGGGAAGGAATGAGCAGTTCTTC. Translating it yields CASSYPRGQGRNEQFF.

CDR3 amino acids: CASSYRERTEAFF. CDR3 sequence (DNA): TGTGCCAGCAGTTACAGGGAGAGGACTGAAGCTTTCTTT. The V gene is TRBV6-5, the J gene TRBJ1-1; D unclear. Germline assignment: CDR1 MNHEY and CDR2 SVGAGI. The CDR3 is 13 residues long. V lost 2 bases to trimming and J lost 5 bases, with 9 bases between them.